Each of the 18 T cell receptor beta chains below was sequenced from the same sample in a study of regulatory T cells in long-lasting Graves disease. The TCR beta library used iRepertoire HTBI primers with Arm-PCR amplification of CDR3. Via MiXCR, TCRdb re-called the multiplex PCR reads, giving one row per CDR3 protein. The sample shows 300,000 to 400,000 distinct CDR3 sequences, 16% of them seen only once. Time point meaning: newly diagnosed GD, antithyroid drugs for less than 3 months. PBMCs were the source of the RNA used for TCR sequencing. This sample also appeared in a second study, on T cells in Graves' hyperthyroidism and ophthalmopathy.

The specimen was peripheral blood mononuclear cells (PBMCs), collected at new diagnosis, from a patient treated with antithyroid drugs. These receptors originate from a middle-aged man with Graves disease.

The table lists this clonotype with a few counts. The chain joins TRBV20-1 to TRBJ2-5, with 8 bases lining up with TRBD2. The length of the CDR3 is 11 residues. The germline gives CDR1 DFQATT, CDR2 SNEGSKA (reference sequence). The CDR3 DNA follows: TGCAGAGCGGGAGCAGGAGAGACCCAGTACTTC. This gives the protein CRAGAGETQYF.

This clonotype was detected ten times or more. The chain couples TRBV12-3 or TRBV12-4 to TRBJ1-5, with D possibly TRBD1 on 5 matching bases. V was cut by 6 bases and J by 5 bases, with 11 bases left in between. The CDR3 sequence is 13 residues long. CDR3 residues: CASSQGHDQPQHF. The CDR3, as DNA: TGTGCCAGCAGCCAGGGTCATGATCAGCCCCAGCATTTT.

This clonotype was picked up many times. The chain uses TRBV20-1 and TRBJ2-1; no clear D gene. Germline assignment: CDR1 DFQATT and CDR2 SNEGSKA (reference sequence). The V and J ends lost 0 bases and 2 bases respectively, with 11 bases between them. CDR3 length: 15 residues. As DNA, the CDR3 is TGCAGTGCTAGAGAGGCCGGATGGGCCTACAATGAGCAGTTCTTC. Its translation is CSAREAGWAYNEQFF.

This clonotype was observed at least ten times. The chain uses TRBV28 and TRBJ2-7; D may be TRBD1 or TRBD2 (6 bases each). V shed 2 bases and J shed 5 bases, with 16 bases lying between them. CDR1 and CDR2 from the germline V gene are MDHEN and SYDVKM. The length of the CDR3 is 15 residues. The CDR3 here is CASSLRGAGRNEQYF. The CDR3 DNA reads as TGTGCCAGCAGTTTAAGGGGGGCAGGGCGGAACGAGCAGTACTTC.

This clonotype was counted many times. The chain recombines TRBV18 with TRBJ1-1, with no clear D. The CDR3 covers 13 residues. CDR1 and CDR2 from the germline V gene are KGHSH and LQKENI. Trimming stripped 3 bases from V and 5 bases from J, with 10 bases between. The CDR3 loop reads CASSPAGRTEAFF. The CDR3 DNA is TGTGCCAGCTCACCTGCGGGGAGGACTGAAGCTTTCTTT.

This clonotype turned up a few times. In nucleotides, the CDR3 is TGCAGCGCCGATGGGACAGGGGTAAATACGCAGTATTTT. Its protein product is CSADGTGVNTQYF. V gene TRBV29-1 combines with J gene TRBJ2-3; 10 bases align to TRBD1. This CDR3 region has 13 residues. CDR1 SQVTM and CDR2 ANQGSEA come from the germline V gene. Trimming took 7 bases from V and 7 from J; bases not matched to a gene: 8.

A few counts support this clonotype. CDR3 sequence reads: CASSYFGGGGTDTQYF. The CDR3 coding sequence is TGTGCCAGCAGTTACTTCGGCGGGGGAGGCACAGATACGCAGTATTTT. The chain is built from TRBV6-9 and TRBJ2-3; 7 bases are a match to TRBD2. This CDR3 comprises 16 residues. The germline V gene has CDR1 MNHGY and CDR2 SVAAGI. Unmatched junction bases numbered 7, after V lost 3 bases and J lost 1 base.

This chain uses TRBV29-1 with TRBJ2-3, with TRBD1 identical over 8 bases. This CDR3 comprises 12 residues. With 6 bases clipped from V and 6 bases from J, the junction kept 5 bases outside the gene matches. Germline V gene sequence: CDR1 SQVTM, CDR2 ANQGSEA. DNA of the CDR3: TGCAGCGTGGGAACAGGGGGGGATACGCAGTATTTT. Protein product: CSVGTGGDTQYF.

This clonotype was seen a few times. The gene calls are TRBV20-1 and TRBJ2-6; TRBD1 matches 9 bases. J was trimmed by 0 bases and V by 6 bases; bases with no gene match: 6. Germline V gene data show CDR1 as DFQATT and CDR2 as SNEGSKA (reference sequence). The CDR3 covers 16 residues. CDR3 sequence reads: CSAWDRAPSGANVLTF. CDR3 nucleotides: TGCAGTGCGTGGGACAGGGCACCCTCTGGGGCCAACGTCCTGACTTTC.

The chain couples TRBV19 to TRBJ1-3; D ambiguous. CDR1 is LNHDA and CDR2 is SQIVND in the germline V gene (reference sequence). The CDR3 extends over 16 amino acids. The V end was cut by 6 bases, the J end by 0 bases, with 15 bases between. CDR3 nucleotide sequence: TGTGCCAGTAGCCGAACACGGGCCAGCTCTGGAAACACCATATATTTT. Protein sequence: CASSRTRASSGNTIYF.

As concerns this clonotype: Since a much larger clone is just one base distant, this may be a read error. Here the CDR3 reads CASSRDRSYNGQFF. CDR3 bases: TGTGCCAGCAGCCGGGACAGGAGCTACAATGGGCAGTTCTTC. The chain carries TRBV12-3 or TRBV12-4 and TRBJ2-1; TRBD1 agrees at 8 bases. CDR3 length: 14 amino acids.

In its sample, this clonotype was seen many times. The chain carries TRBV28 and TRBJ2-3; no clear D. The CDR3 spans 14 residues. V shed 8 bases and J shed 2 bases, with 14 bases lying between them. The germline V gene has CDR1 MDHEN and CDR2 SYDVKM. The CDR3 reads CASVPGPFTDTQYF. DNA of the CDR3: TGTGCCAGCGTCCCGGGTCCCTTCACAGATACGCAGTATTTT.

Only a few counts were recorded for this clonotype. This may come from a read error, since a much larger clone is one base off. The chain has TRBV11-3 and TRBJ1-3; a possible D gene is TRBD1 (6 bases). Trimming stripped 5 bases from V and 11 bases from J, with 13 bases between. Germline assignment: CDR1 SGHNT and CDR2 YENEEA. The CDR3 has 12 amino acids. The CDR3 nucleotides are TGTGCCAGCAGCGTGGACAGAGACGCCATATATTTT. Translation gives CASSVDRDAIYF.

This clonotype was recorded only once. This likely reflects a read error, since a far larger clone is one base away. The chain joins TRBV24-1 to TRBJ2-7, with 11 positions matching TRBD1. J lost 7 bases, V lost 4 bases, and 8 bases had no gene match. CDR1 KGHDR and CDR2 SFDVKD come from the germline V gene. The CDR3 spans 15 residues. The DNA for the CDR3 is TGTGCCACCAGTGACCGGACAGGGGGCAAGGATGAGCAGTACTTC. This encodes CATSDRTGGKDEQYF.

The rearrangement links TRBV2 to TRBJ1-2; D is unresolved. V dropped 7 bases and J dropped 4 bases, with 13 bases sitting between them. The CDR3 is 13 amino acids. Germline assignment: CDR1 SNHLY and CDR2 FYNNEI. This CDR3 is CASTVTRPYGYTF. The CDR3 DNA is TGTGCCAGCACCGTGACTCGGCCCTATGGCTACACCTTC.

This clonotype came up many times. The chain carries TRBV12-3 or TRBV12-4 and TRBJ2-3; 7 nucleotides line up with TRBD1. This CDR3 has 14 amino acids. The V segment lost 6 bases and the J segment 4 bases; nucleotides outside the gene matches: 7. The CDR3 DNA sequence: TGTGCCAGCAGCAGACAGGGCCGGTCAGATACGCAGTATTTT. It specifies CASSRQGRSDTQYF.

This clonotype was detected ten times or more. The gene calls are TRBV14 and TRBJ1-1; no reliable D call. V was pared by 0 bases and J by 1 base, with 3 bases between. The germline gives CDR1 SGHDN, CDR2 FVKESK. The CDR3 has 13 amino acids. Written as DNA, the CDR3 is TGTGCCAGCAGCCAAGACCAGAACACTGAAGCTTTCTTT. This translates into CASSQDQNTEAFF.

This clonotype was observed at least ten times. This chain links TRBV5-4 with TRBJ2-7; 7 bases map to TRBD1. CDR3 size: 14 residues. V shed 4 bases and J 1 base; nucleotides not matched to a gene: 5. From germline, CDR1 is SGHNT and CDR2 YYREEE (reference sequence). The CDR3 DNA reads TGTGCCAGCAGCCGCCAGGGGGAATCCTACGAGCAGTACTTC. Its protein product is CASSRQGESYEQYF.